The source of this TCR beta chain is a study of cytomegalovirus exposure and HLA in healthy donors. Study results and limitations: Accounts indicate the classifier identified cytomegalovirus status with strong specificity and sensitivity. Productive rates of about 87% or about 30% were seen for most TCR beta V segments in an earlier analysis.

This clone came up once. The antigen remains undetermined. PCR employed 60 Vbeta and 13 Jbeta primers. TCRdb's table, derived via immunoSEQ multiplex PCR, lists solely in-frame clones and lacks some. Of approximately 54,000 clones in the sample, more than 65% were seen once. Germline V gene sequence: CDR1 SGHVS, CDR2 FQNEAQ. The CDR3 consists of 13 residues. The V gene lost 5 bases and the J gene lost 6 bases, with 14 bases spanning the gap. The chain employs TRBV7-8 and TRBJ2-7; D is ambiguous. This TCR was recovered from a woman under 30 in good health and CMV-seronegative. Sequenced: PBMCs. The CDR3 sequence: CASSQVGFREQYF. CDR3 DNA: TGTGCCAGCAGCCAGGTCGGTTTCCGCGAGCAGTACTTC.